A single sample is the source of the 20 T cell receptor beta chains below, sequenced in a study of a mutant IDH1 vaccine in newly diagnosed glioma. Time point here: week 11, during vaccination. One vaccine dose held 300 ug of mutant IDH1 20-mer peptide and came with topical imiquimod. Their antigen targets remain unknown. Data came from immunoSEQ multiplex PCR; TCRdb stores just in-frame clones and leaves some out. The data show about 60,000 clones, under 85% seen once. The sample in question was PBMCs, obtained from a glioma patient whose treatment included an IDH1 peptide vaccine. These receptors came from a man younger than 45 with glioma.

The chain recombines TRBV11-3 with TRBJ2-1; D not certain. The germline gives CDR1 SGHNT, CDR2 YENEEA. V dropped 0 bases and J dropped 3 bases, with 6 bases sitting between them. The CDR3 extends over 14 amino acids. CDR3: CASSLEGGYNEQFF. The CDR3 DNA follows: TGTGCCAGCAGCTTAGAGGGCGGCTACAATGAGCAGTTCTTC.

The CDR3 loop is CASSLAQGSGNTIYF. CDR3 DNA: TGTGCCAGCAGCTTAGCACAGGGTTCGGGAAACACCATATATTTT. The rearrangement links TRBV7-2 to TRBJ1-3, with D possibly matching TRBD1 (6 bases). V dropped 0 bases and J dropped 4 bases, with 10 bases sitting between them. Germline V gene sequence: CDR1 SGHTA, CDR2 FQGNSA. The CDR3 extends over 15 amino acids.

The V call is TRBV18, the J call TRBJ2-2, with D hard to call. The CDR3 extends over 15 amino acids. Trimming removed 1 base at V and 6 bases at J, with 12 bases between. From germline, CDR1 is KGHSH and CDR2 LQKENI. CDR3 nucleotide sequence: TGTGCCAGCTCACCACAAGGGCAGCTCCCCGGGGAGCTGTTTTTT. Protein sequence: CASSPQGQLPGELFF.

This clone has more than one count but fewer than ten. This chain uses TRBV28 with TRBJ1-5, with D possibly matching TRBD1 (6 bases). This CDR3 is built from 18 residues. V gave up 6 bases and J gave up 2 bases, with 23 bases separating them. Germline CDR1 and CDR2: MDHEN and SYDVKM. The CDR3 nucleotides are TGTGCCAGCAGCGAAACGCGGGGGGCGCTGTTGGGCAATCAGCCCCAGCATTTT. Residues: CASSETRGALLGNQPQHF.

The rearrangement joins TRBV10-1 to TRBJ2-7; TRBD1 is a possible D gene (5 bases). Per germline, CDR1 WNHNN and CDR2 SYGVQD (reference sequence). CDR3 size: 13 residues. V was cut by 0 bases and J by 6 bases, with 9 bases left in between. The CDR3 sequence: CASSESPGLEQYF. As DNA, the CDR3 is TGCGCCAGCAGTGAGTCCCCAGGGCTCGAGCAGTACTTC.

The chain links TRBV29-1 to TRBJ2-3, with a tentative D call TRBD1 (6 bases). This CDR3 has 13 residues. Trimming stripped 6 bases from V and 6 bases from J, with 16 bases between. Germline CDR1 and CDR2: SQVTM and ANQGSEA. For the CDR3, the DNA is TGCAGCGTCGCCAGGGCAGGGGAGGATACGCAGTATTTT. Translating gives CSVARAGEDTQYF.

V is TRBV11-2 and J is TRBJ2-5, with 12 bases lining up with TRBD2. J lost 5 bases, V lost 7 bases, and 17 bases had no gene match. There are 18 residues in the CDR3. The V gene's germline CDR1 is SGHAT and CDR2 FQNNGV. CDR3 sequence: CASTPRASGGAVWETQYF. Here the CDR3 DNA reads TGTGCCAGCACCCCCAGGGCTAGCGGGGGGGCCGTGTGGGAGACCCAGTACTTC.

The chain combines TRBV9 with TRBJ2-7, with D possibly matching TRBD2 (5 bases). Germline V CDR1 and CDR2: SGDLS, YYNGEE. The CDR3 runs 12 residues. The V and J ends lost 2 bases and 6 bases respectively, with 9 bases between them. In nucleotides, the CDR3 is TGTGCCAGCAGCGTCCGGGCGGGCGAGCAGTACTTC. Encoded protein: CASSVRAGEQYF.

A single count supports this clone. The chain uses TRBV4-2 and TRBJ2-2; unclear D gene. V lost 5 bases and J lost 5, with 12 bases in between. Germline V gives CDR1 LGHNA, CDR2 YNFKEQ. There are 14 residues in the CDR3. CDR3 in amino acids: CASSSNWRTGELFF. DNA of the CDR3: TGTGCCAGCAGCTCAAACTGGCGAACCGGGGAGCTGTTTTTT.

V gene TRBV6-5 combines with J gene TRBJ1-2; D is unresolved. Germline loops: CDR1 MNHEY, CDR2 SVGAGI. The CDR3 extends over 11 amino acids. Between the trimmed V and J ends, which lost 9 bases and 5 bases, there was a span of 10 bases. In nucleotides, the CDR3 is TGTGCCAGTCGAGTAGGGTATGGCTACACCTTC. It encodes CASRVGYGYTF.

This clone was detected once. The chain is built from TRBV11-1 and TRBJ2-5, with D unresolved. The germline CDR1 and CDR2 sequences are SGHAT and FQDESV (reference sequence). V was trimmed by 5 bases and J by 4 bases, leaving 14 bases between them. The CDR3 has 14 residues. CDR3: CASSQRPFAETQYF. DNA of the CDR3: TGTGCCAGCAGCCAGAGACCCTTCGCAGAGACCCAGTACTTC.

This clone was counted only a few times. This rearrangement joins TRBV6-5 to TRBJ2-3, with 9 nucleotides matching TRBD2. Germline lookup yields CDR1 MNHEY and CDR2 SVGAGI. After removal of 6 bases from V and 3 bases from J, the junction contained 7 bases not matched to a gene. The CDR3 is 15 amino acids. The CDR3 DNA follows: TGTGCCAGCAGCAGTAGTAGCGGGAGTACAGATACGCAGTATTTT. Translated: CASSSSSGSTDTQYF.

The chain links TRBV6-6 to TRBJ2-2, with 9 bases aligning to TRBD2. The germline gives CDR1 MNHNY, CDR2 SVGAGI (reference sequence). CDR3 length: 16 residues. The J segment lost 4 bases and the V segment lost 5 bases, leaving 8 bases of the junction unmatched. The CDR3 is CASSHVWREGTGELFF. CDR3 bases: TGTGCCAGCAGTCATGTTTGGCGGGAGGGCACCGGGGAGCTGTTTTTT.

This clone occurred once. The chain joins TRBV6-5 to TRBJ2-1; maybe TRBD1 (6 bases). Looked up from germline, CDR1 is MNHEY and CDR2 is SVGAGI. This CDR3 is 12 amino acids long. Trimming took off 2 bases at V and 9 bases at J, with 8 bases between the two ends. CDR3 DNA sequence: TGTGCCAGCAGTTACAGAGGGGGTGAGCAGTTCTTC. Amino acid sequence: CASSYRGGEQFF.

The rearrangement uses TRBV28 and TRBJ2-5, with 7 bases that match TRBD1. The CDR3 spans 12 residues. V gave up 1 base and J gave up 9 bases; unmatched junction bases: 2. Per germline, CDR1 MDHEN and CDR2 SYDVKM. CDR3 loop: CASSLYQGAQYF. CDR3 DNA: TGTGCCAGCAGTTTATATCAGGGGGCCCAGTACTTC.

This clone appeared once. The CDR3 sequence is CATSGPGHRNGYTF. In DNA, the CDR3 is TGTGCCACCAGCGGCCCGGGACACAGAAACGGCTACACCTTC. The chain uses TRBV15 and TRBJ1-2; D might be TRBD1 (6 bases). The CDR3 extends over 14 amino acids. Trimming cost V 5 bases and J 8 bases, with 18 bases left between them. CDR1 LNHNV and CDR2 YYDKDF come from the germline V gene (reference sequence).

This chain connects TRBV2 to TRBJ1-2; D not certain. This CDR3 has 12 amino acids. Germline CDR1 and CDR2: SNHLY and FYNNEI. The V end lost 4 bases, the J end lost 2 bases, and 5 bases lay between the germline ends. The CDR3 spells CASSGENYGYTF. In DNA, the CDR3 is TGTGCCAGCAGTGGGGAGAACTATGGCTACACCTTC.

The chain combines TRBV28 with TRBJ2-1; 9 positions match TRBD2. The CDR3 is 15 residues long. The trim removed 3 bases at V and 1 base at J, leaving 1 base unmatched. Germline V lookup: CDR1 MDHEN, CDR2 SYDVKM. The CDR3 nucleotides are TGTGCCAGCAGTTTTCTAGCGGGGTCCTACAATGAGCAGTTCTTC. Protein sequence: CASSFLAGSYNEQFF.

J is TRBJ1-2 and V is TRBV11-2; the D is unclear. With 8 bases removed from V and 2 bases from J, the gap between germline ends came to 15 bases. Germline loops: CDR1 SGHAT, CDR2 FQNNGV. The CDR3 consists of 14 residues. In nucleotides, the CDR3 is TGTGCCAGCTCAGCGGTCTACGGAAACTATGGCTACACCTTC. It is translated as CASSAVYGNYGYTF.

The rearrangement joins TRBV10-2 to TRBJ1-2; 8 nucleotides agree with TRBD1. The CDR3 has 15 amino acids. V was clipped by 10 bases and J by 1 base; unmatched bases: 11. From germline, CDR1 is WSHSY and CDR2 SAAADI. The CDR3 coding sequence is TGCGCCATCCGGGACAGGACGGACGGTAACTATGGCTACACCTTC. It translates to CAIRDRTDGNYGYTF.